The clone carrying this T cell receptor (beta chain) was observed a handful of times. No antigen is known for it. Time point defined: after neoadjuvant nivolumab, at surgical resection. Sequenced by immunoSEQ multiplex PCR; TCRdb stores in-frame clones only, minus some. Among approximately 15,000 clones, under 40% were seen once, and the ten largest hold roughly two fifths. These data are taken from a study of neoadjuvant anti-PD-1 for oral cavity cancer. Study details: Around day 43, patients without progression received a fourth nivolumab dose before surgery. Study observations and caveats: Post-treatment tumors with larger preexisting clones showed more shrinkage.

CDR1 is ENHRY, CDR2 SYGVKD, per germline. The CDR3 consists of 13 residues. Trimming left V 5 bases short and J 4 bases short, with 9 bases between. The rearrangement uses TRBV10-3 and TRBJ1-3; D uncertain. This TCR came from a person aged 40 to 85 with oral cavity squamous cell carcinoma. The sample was tumor tissue, taken after nivolumab (anti-PD-1) treatment. The CDR3 reads CAISPDRGNTIYF. The CDR3 DNA sequence: TGTGCCATCAGTCCAGATAGGGGAAACACCATATATTTT.